Below, 9 T cell receptor beta chains from the same sample are listed, as sequenced in a study of blood T cell repertoires in COVID-19. Sequencing used immunoSEQ multiplex PCR; TCRdb keeps in-frame clones, though not all of them. Of 100,000 to 150,000 clones in the sample, roughly 83% are singletons; the top ten hold 1.1% to 1.5%. The sample was peripheral blood. These TCRs come from a man in his fifties or sixties with acute or convalescent COVID-19.

V is TRBV7-9 and J is TRBJ2-7; the match to TRBD1 covers 7 bases. After removal of 2 bases from V and 3 bases from J, the junction contained 1 base not matched to a gene. Germline V gene lookup returns CDR1 SEHNR and CDR2 FQNEAQ (reference sequence). The CDR3 runs 13 residues. CDR3 coding DNA: TGTGCCAGCAGCTTAAGGGACAGCTACGAGCAGTACTTC. This codes for CASSLRDSYEQYF.

This chain joins TRBV5-1 and TRBJ1-2, with D perhaps matching TRBD1 (6 bases). Looked up from germline, CDR1 is SGHRS and CDR2 is YFSETQ. The CDR3 extends over 15 amino acids. V lost 3 bases and J 7 bases, leaving 19 bases between the germline ends. This CDR3 reads CASSSQGQRVSGYTF. The CDR3 nucleotides read TGCGCCAGCAGCTCACAAGGACAGCGTGTTTCTGGCTACACCTTC.

J is TRBJ2-3 and V is TRBV4-1; D perhaps matches TRBD1 (7 bases). CDR1 MGHRA and CDR2 YSYEKL come from the germline V gene. With 0 bases removed from V and 2 bases from J, the gap between germline ends came to 12 bases. The CDR3 sequence is 16 residues long. The CDR3 DNA reads as TGCGCCAGCAGCCAAGATCGCGGGACAGACACAGATACGCAGTATTTT. Its protein is CASSQDRGTDTDTQYF.

The gene calls are TRBV10-2 and TRBJ2-7; TRBD2 matches 10 bases. CDR3 length: 14 residues. J gave up 3 bases and V 6 bases, and 5 bases lay outside the gene matches. Per germline, CDR1 WSHSY and CDR2 SAAADI. CDR3 protein: CASSTSGAIYEQYF. CDR3 in DNA: TGCGCCAGCAGCACTAGCGGGGCCATCTACGAGCAGTACTTC.

In this sample, this clone turned up a few times. V is TRBV7-2 and J is TRBJ2-3; D is possibly TRBD1 (7 bases). The CDR3 loop spans 14 amino acids. Trimming stripped 3 bases from V and 3 bases from J, with 10 bases between. From germline, CDR1 is SGHTA and CDR2 FQGNSA. Here the CDR3 reads CASSFQGGTDTQYF. In nucleotides, the CDR3 is TGTGCCAGCAGCTTTCAGGGGGGAACAGATACGCAGTATTTT.

The V call is TRBV3-1 (or the pseudogene TRBV3-2), the J call TRBJ2-3, with D possibly TRBD2 on 6 matching bases. The V end lost 0 bases, the J end lost 2 bases, and 12 bases lay between the germline ends. CDR3 size: 16 residues. Germline V CDR1 and CDR2: LGHDT, YNNKEL (reference sequence). CDR3 in amino acids: CASSQDRAGDTDTQYF. The CDR3 bases are TGTGCCAGCAGCCAAGATCGAGCGGGTGACACAGATACGCAGTATTTT.

V and J are TRBV14 and TRBJ2-5; the D is unclear. The V end was cut by 3 bases, the J end by 6 bases, with 5 bases between. The CDR3 length is 11 residues. Germline V gene lookup returns CDR1 SGHDN and CDR2 FVKESK. The DNA for the CDR3 is TGTGCCAGCAGCCAGTCCAAGACCCAGTACTTC. This encodes CASSQSKTQYF.

This clone was observed a few times. The chain uses TRBV11-2 and TRBJ2-7; TRBD2 agrees at 8 bases. Germline CDR1 reads SGHAT; CDR2 reads FQNNGV. V shed 8 bases and J 3 bases; nucleotides not matched to a gene: 6. The CDR3 contains 13 residues. The CDR3 DNA sequence: TGTGCCAGCCGGGGGGGCAAGGTCTACGAGCAGTACTTC. Its translation is CASRGGKVYEQYF.

The chain uses TRBV6-6 and TRBJ1-2, with 8 bases fitting TRBD1. V lost 4 bases to trimming and J lost 4 bases; unmatched junction nucleotides: 2. From germline, CDR1 is MNHNY and CDR2 SVGAGI (reference sequence). The CDR3 is made up of 13 amino acids. The CDR3 sequence: CASSLDRAYGYTF. The CDR3 region has the DNA TGTGCCAGCAGTTTGGACAGGGCCTATGGCTACACCTTC.